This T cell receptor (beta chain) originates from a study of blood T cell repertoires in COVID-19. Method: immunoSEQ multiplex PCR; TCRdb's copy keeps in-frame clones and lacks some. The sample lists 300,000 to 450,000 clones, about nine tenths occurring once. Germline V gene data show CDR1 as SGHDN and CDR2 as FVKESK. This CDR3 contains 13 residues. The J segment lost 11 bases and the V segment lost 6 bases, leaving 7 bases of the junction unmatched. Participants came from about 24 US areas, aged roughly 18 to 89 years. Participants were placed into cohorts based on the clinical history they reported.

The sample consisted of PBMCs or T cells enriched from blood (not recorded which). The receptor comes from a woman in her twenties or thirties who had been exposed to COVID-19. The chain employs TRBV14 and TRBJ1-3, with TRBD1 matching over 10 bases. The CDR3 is CASRRQGAQSIYF. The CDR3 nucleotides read TGTGCCAGCAGACGACAGGGGGCGCAGTCCATATATTTT. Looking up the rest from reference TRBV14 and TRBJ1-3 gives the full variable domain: EAGVTQFPSHSVIEKGQTVTLRCDPISGHDNLYWYRRVMGKEIKFLLHFVKESKQDESGMPNNRFLAERTGGTYSTLKVQPAELEDSGVYFCASRRQGAQSIYFGEGSWLTVV.